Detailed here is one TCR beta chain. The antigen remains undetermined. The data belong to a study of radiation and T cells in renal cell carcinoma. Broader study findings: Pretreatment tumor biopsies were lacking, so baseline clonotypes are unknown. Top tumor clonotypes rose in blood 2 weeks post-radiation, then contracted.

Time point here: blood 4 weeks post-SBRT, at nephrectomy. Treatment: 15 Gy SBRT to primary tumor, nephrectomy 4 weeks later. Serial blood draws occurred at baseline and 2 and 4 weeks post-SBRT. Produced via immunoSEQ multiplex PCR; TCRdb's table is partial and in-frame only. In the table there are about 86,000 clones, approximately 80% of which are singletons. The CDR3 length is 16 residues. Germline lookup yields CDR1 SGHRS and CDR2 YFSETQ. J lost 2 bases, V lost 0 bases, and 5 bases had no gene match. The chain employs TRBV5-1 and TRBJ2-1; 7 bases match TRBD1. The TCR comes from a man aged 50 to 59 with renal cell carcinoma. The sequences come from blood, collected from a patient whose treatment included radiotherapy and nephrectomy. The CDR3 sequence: CASSLDRGLAYNEQFF. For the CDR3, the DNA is TGCGCCAGCAGCTTGGATAGGGGGCTCGCCTACAATGAGCAGTTCTTC. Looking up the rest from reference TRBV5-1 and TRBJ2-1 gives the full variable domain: KAGVTQTPRYLIKTRGQQVTLSCSPISGHRSVSWYQQTPGQGLQFLFEYFSETQRNKGNFPGRFSGRQFSNSRSEMNVSTLELGDSALYLCASSLDRGLAYNEQFFGPGTRLTVL.